This T cell receptor beta chain was captured by sequencing in a study of regulatory T cells in long-lasting Graves disease. The sample's time point: newly diagnosed GD, antithyroid drugs for less than 3 months. RNA from PBMCs was the source of the TCR library. Graves' disease diagnoses followed American Thyroid Association guidelines. CDR3-region Arm-PCR and iRepertoire HTBI primers produced the TCR beta libraries. MiXCR, applied by TCRdb to the multiplex PCR reads, yields one record per CDR3 protein. The profile shows 560,000 or so distinct CDR3 sequences, about 16% of them singletons. In addition, the sample was reused for a study of T cells in Graves' hyperthyroidism and ophthalmopathy. That paper states: Uncontrolled infection, other autoimmune disease, pregnancy or lactation excluded patients. The primer set for the first-round RT-PCR of the TCR CDR3 was HTBI.

This clonotype was obtained from a man aged 18 to 30 with Graves disease. Sample: peripheral blood mononuclear cells (PBMCs), taken at new diagnosis, from a patient treated with antithyroid drugs.

The CDR3 DNA follows: TGTGCCAGTAGTATAGCTGGGACTAGCGGAGTTTACAATGAGCAGTTCTTC. Its translation: CASSIAGTSGVYNEQFF. The rearrangement joins TRBV19 to TRBJ2-1; 11 bases agree with TRBD2. With 1 base clipped from V and 4 bases from J, the junction kept 6 bases outside the gene matches. The germline V gene has CDR1 LNHDA and CDR2 SQIVND (reference sequence). CDR3 length: 17 residues.